This T cell receptor beta chain derives from a study of blood T cells in healthy people across ages. Alongside a J-beta primer mix, a sample-barcoded 5' primer served in a second PCR lasting 7 to 11 cycles. Every cDNA molecule carried a tag from a template-switch adaptor bearing 12 random nucleotides. TCRdb ran MiXCR on the 5' RACE reads and lists one entry per CDR3 protein. The top ten clones hold 28% of a sample with roughly 830,000 distinct CDR3 sequences, around 62% of them seen once. The CDR3 is 15 residues long. Germline-derived CDR1 and CDR2 are SNHLY and FYNNEI. The ends lost 8 bases at V and 1 base at J; junction bases unmatched: 4.

The source material was blood. This TCR derives from a man between 25 and 39 years old in good health. The gene calls are TRBV2 and TRBJ2-5, with 13 bases aligning to TRBD2. CDR3 sequence reads: CASGGLAGPQETQYF. The DNA for the CDR3 is TGTGCCAGCGGGGGACTAGCGGGGCCCCAAGAGACCCAGTACTTC.